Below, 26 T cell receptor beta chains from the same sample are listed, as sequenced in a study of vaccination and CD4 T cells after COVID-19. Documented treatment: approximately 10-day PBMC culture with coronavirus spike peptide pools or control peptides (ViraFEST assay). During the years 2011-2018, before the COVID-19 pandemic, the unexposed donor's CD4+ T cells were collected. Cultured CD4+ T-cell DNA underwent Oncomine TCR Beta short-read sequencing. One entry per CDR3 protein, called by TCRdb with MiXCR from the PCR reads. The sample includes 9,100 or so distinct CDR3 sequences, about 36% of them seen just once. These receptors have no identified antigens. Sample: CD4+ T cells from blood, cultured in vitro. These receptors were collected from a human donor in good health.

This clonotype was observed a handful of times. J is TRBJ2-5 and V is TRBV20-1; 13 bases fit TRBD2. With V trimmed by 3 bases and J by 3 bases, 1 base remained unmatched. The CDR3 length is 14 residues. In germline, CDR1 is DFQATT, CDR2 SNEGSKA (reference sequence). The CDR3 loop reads CSARGLAGKETQYF. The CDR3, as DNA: TGCAGTGCTAGGGGACTAGCGGGGAAAGAGACCCAGTACTTC.

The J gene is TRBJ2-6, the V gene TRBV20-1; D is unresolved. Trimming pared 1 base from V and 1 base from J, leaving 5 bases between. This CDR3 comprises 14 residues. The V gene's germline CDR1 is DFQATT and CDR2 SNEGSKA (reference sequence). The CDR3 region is CSARGESGANVLTF. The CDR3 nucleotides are TGCAGTGCTAGAGGTGAATCTGGGGCCAACGTCCTGACTTTC.

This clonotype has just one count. CDR3 residues: CASSIEGPIRNSPLHF. In DNA, the CDR3 is TGTGCCAGCAGTATCGAGGGCCCCATTCGGAATTCACCCCTCCACTTT. The V and J genes are TRBV2 and TRBJ1-6; no clear D gene. This CDR3 contains 16 residues. Trimming shortened V by 5 bases and J by 7 bases, and 18 bases separated the two germline ends. Germline CDR1 SNHLY, CDR2 FYNNEI.

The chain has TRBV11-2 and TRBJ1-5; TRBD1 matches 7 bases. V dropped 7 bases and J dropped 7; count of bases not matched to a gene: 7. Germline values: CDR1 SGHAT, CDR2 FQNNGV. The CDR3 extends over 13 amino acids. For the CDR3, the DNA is TGTGCCAGCACCACAGGGGCTGAGCAGCCCCAGCATTTT. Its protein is CASTTGAEQPQHF.

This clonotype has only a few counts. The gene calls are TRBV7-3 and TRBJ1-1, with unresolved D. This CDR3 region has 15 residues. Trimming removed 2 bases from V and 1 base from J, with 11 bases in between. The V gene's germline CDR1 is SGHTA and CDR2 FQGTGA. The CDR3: CASSLDGGANTEAFF. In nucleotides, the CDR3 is TGTGCCAGCAGCTTAGACGGCGGCGCGAACACTGAAGCTTTCTTT.

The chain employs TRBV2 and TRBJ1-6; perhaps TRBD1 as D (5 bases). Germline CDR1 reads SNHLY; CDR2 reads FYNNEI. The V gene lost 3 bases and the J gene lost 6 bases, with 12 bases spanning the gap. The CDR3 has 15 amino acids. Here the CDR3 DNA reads TGTGCCAGCAGTGAGAGGGGAATAGGTAATTCACCCCTCCACTTT. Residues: CASSERGIGNSPLHF. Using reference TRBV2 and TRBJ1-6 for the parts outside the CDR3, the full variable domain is EPEVTQTPSHQVTQMGQEVILRCVPISNHLYFYWYRQILGQKVEFLVSFYNNEISEKSEIFDDQFSVERPDGSNFTLKIRSTKLEDSAMYFCASSERGIGNSPLHFGNGTRLTVT.

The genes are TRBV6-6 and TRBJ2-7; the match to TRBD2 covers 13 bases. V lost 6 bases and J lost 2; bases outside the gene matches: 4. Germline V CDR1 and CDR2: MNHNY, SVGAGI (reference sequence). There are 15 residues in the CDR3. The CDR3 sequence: CASRTTSGGAYEQYF. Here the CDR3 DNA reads TGTGCCAGCAGAACCACTAGCGGGGGGGCCTACGAGCAGTACTTC.

The CDR3 DNA sequence: TGTGCAAGTCGCTTAGGAGAAGGGCTTTGGAATCAGCCCCAGCATTTT. Translating it yields CASRLGEGLWNQPQHF. The rearrangement joins TRBV12-2 to TRBJ1-5. TRBV12-2 is recorded as a pseudogene. The CDR3 has 16 amino acids.

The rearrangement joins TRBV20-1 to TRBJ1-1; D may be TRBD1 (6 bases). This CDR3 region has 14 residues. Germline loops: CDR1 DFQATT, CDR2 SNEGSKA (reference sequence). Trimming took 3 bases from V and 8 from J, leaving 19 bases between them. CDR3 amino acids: CSARDGQILWEAFF. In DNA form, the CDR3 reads TGCAGTGCTAGGGATGGACAGATCCTTTGGGAAGCTTTCTTT.

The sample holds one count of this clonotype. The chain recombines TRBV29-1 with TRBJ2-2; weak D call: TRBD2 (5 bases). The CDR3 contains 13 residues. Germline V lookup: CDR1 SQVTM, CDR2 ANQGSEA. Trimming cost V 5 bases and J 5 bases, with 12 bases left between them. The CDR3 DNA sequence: TGCAGCGTTACCCAGAGGGCTACCGGGGAGCTGTTTTTT. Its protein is CSVTQRATGELFF.

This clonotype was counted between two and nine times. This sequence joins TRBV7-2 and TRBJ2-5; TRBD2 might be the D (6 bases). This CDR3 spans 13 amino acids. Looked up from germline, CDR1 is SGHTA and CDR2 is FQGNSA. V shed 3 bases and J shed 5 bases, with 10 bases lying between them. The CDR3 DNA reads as TGTGCCAGCAGCTTGACTAGGCTGGAGACCCAGTACTTC. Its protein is CASSLTRLETQYF.

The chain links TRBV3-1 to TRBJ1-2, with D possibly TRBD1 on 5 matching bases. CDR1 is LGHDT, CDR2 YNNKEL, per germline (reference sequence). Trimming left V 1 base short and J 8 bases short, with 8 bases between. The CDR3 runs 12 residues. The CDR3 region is CASSQAGQGYTF. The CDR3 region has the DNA TGTGCCAGCAGCCAAGCAGGGCAGGGCTACACCTTC.

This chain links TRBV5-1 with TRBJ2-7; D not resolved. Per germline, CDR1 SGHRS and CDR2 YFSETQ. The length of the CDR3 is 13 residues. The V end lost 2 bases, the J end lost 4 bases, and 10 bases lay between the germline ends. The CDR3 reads CASSLGRLYEQYF. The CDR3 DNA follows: TGCGCCAGCAGCTTAGGCAGGTTATACGAGCAGTACTTC.

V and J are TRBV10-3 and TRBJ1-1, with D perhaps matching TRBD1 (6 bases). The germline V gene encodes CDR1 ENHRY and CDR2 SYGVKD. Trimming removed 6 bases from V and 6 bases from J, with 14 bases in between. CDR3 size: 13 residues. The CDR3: CAISLGGGSEAFF. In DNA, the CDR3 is TGTGCCATCAGCCTTGGGGGGGGCTCTGAAGCTTTCTTT.

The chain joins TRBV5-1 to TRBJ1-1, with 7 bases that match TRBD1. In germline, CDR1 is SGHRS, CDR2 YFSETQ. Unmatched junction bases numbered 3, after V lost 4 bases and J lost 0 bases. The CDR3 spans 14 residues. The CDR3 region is CASSGDSVNTEAFF. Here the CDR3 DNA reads TGCGCCAGCAGCGGGGACAGTGTGAACACTGAAGCTTTCTTT.

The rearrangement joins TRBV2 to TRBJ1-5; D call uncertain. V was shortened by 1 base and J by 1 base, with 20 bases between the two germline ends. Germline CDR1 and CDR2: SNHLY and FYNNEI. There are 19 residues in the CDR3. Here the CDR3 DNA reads TGTGCCAGCAGTGAAGAGTGGGTCTCTTTCACCCTAAGCAATCAGCCCCAGCATTTT. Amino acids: CASSEEWVSFTLSNQPQHF.

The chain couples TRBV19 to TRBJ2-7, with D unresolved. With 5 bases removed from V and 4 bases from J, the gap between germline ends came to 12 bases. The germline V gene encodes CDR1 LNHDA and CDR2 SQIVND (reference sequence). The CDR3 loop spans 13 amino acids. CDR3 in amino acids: CASSHSVTYEQYF. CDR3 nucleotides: TGTGCCAGTAGTCATAGTGTCACTTACGAGCAGTACTTC.

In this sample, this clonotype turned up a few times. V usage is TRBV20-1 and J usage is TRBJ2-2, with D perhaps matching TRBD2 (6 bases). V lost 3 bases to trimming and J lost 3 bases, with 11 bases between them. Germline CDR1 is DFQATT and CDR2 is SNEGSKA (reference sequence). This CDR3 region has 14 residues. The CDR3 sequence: CSARGGGHTGELFF. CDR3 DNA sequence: TGCAGTGCTAGGGGAGGTGGGCACACCGGGGAGCTGTTTTTT.

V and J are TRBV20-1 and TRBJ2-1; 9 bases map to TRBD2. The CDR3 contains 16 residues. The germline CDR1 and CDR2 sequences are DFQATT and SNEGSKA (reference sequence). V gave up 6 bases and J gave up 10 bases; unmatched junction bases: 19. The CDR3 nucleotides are TGCAGTGCCCCCCCTCCCTATAAGCGGGGGGCGGACGAGCAGTTCTTC. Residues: CSAPPPYKRGADEQFF.

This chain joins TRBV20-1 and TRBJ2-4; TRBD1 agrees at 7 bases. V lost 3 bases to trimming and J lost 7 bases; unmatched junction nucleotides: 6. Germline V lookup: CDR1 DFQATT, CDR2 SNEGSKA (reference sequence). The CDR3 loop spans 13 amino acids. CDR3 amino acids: CSASRTGENIQYF. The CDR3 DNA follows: TGCAGTGCTAGTCGAACAGGGGAGAACATTCAGTACTTC.

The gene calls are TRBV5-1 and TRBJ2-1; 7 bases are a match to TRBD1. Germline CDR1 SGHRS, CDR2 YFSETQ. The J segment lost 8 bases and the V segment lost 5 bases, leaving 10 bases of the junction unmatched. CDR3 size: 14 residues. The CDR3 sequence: CASRGTAWGDEQFF. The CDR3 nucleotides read TGCGCCAGCAGGGGGACAGCCTGGGGCGATGAGCAGTTCTTC. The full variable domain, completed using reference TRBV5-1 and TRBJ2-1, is KAGVTQTPRYLIKTRGQQVTLSCSPISGHRSVSWYQQTPGQGLQFLFEYFSETQRNKGNFPGRFSGRQFSNSRSEMNVSTLELGDSALYLCASRGTAWGDEQFFGPGTRLTVL.

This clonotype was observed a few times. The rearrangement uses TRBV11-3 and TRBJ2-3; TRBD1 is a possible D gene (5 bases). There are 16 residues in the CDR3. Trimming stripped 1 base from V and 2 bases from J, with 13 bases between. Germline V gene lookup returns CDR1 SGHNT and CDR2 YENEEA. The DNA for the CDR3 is TGTGCCAGCAGCTTAGGGACATACAGGTCCACAGATACGCAGTATTTT. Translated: CASSLGTYRSTDTQYF. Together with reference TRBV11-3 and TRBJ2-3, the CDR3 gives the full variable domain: EAGVVQSPRYKIIEKKQPVAFWCNPISGHNTLYWYLQNLGQGPELLIRYENEEAVDDSQLPKDRFSAERLKGVDSTLKIQPAELGDSAVYLCASSLGTYRSTDTQYFGPGTRLTVL.

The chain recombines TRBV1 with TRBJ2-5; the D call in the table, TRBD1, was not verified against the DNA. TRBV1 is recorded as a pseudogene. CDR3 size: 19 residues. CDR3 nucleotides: TGCACCAGCAGCCAAGTAACGGTCTTAGAGGGGGGGCCGGGTGAGACCCAGTACTTC. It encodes CTSSQVTVLEGGPGETQYF.

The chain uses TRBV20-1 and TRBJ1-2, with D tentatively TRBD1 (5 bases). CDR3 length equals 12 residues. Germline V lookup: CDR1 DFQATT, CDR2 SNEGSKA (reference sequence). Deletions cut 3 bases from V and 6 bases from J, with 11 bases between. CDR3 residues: CSASFGADGYTF. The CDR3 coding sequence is TGCAGTGCTAGCTTTGGGGCTGATGGCTACACCTTC.

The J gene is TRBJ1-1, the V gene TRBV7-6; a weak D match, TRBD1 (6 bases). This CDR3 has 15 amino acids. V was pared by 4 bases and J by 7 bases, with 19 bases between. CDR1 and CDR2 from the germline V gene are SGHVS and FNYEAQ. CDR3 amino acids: CASSSRGGQPSEAFF. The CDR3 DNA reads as TGTGCCAGCAGCTCTAGGGGAGGACAGCCTAGTGAAGCTTTCTTT.

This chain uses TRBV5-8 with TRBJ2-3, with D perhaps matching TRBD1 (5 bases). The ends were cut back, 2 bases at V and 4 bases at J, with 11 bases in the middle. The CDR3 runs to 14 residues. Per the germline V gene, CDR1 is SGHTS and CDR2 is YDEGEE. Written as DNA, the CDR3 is TGTGCCAGCAGCTTCAAAGGGGCGGCAGATACGCAGTATTTT. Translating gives CASSFKGAADTQYF.